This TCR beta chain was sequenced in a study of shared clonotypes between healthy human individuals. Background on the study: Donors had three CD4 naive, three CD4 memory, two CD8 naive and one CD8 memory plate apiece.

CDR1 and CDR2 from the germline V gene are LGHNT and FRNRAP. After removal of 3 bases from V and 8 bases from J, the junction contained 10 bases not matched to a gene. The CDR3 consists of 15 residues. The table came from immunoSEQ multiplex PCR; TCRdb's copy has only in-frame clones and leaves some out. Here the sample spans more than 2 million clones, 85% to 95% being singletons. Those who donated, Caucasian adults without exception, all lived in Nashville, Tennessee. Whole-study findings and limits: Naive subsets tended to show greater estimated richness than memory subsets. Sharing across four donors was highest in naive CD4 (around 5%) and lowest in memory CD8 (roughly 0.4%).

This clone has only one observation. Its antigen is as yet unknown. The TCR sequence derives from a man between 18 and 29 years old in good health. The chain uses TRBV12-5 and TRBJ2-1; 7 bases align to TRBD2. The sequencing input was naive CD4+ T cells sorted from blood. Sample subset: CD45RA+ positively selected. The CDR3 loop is CASGFFPTSLHEQFF. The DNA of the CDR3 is TGTGCTAGTGGTTTCTTCCCGACTAGCCTCCATGAGCAGTTCTTC.